This T cell receptor beta chain is drawn from a study of T cell responses to AZD1222 COVID-19 vaccine. Trimming removed 0 bases from V and 3 bases from J, with 15 bases in between. The germline gives CDR1 SGHTA, CDR2 FQGNSA. This CDR3 is 16 amino acids long. Repertoires were generated with immunoSEQ multiplex PCR, while TCRdb's copy carries only in-frame clones and drops some. This table has 45,000 to 55,000 clones, around 80% appearing once. Specimen: peripheral blood, collected on day 0 of AZD1222 vaccination. The chain recombines TRBV7-2 with TRBJ2-7; D unresolved. This TCR derives from an adult in good health. For the CDR3, the DNA is TGTGCCAGCAGCTTAGCGAGGACCGGCGGAGACTACGAGCAGTACTTC. It codes for CASSLARTGGDYEQYF.